The sequence of this T cell receptor beta chain was determined in a study of T cells in Graves' hyperthyroidism and ophthalmopathy. Regarding the study as a whole: Median prediction lead before ophthalmopathy onset was about 6.3 months with the model.

The CDR3 contains 14 residues. V shed 3 bases, J shed 2 bases, and the junction held 3 bases outside the gene matches. Germline values: CDR1 DFQATT, CDR2 SNEGSKA (reference sequence). Using RNA transcripts as the source, TCR beta CDR3 regions were amplified. With the HTBI primer set, the TCR CDR3 went through a first round of RT-PCR. TCRdb re-derived calls from the multiplex PCR reads in MiXCR, one entry per CDR3 protein. Altogether 250,000 to 400,000 distinct CDR3 sequences are present, roughly 13% being singletons, with the ten largest covering 30% to 35%. Uncontrolled infection, other autoimmune disease, pregnancy or lactation led to exclusion. This clonotype was seen ten or more times. Its antigen is still unknown.

Material: blood. This sequence was found in a woman in her thirties or forties with Graves' ophthalmopathy. The genes are TRBV20-1 and TRBJ2-1, with TRBD2 matching over 8 bases. DNA of the CDR3: TGCAGTGCTAGCGGGGGGGCGACCTACAATGAGCAGTTCTTC. Protein sequence: CSASGGATYNEQFF.